One and the same sample provided the 11 T cell receptor beta chains below, sequenced in a study of blood T cell repertoires in COVID-19. Using immunoSEQ multiplex PCR, the repertoire was profiled, and TCRdb retains in-frame clones only, with some absent. The data show approximately 200,000 clones, approximately 79% seen once. The sample was peripheral blood. The receptors come from a human donor in a cohort sampled during active COVID-19.

The chain combines TRBV18 with TRBJ2-3; no definite D call. This CDR3 has 16 residues. CDR1 is KGHSH, CDR2 LQKENI, per germline. Trimming removed 2 bases at V and 0 bases at J, with 12 bases between. CDR3 protein: CASSPITQSSTDTQYF. CDR3 coding DNA: TGTGCCAGCTCACCAATAACACAGTCTAGCACAGATACGCAGTATTTT.

This clone was observed a single time. The chain couples TRBV7-3 to TRBJ2-5; 8 bases agree with TRBD1. The CDR3 is 14 amino acids. The V gene's germline CDR1 is SGHTA and CDR2 FQGTGA. With V trimmed by 3 bases and J by 5 bases, 5 bases remained unmatched. The CDR3 DNA sequence: TGTGCCAGCAGCTTTACAGGGGGTCAGGAGACCCAGTACTTC. It is translated as CASSFTGGQETQYF.

The chain employs TRBV29-1 and TRBJ1-2; 8 nucleotides match TRBD1. Per germline, CDR1 SQVTM and CDR2 ANQGSEA. The length of the CDR3 is 14 residues. V shed 7 bases and J 1 base; nucleotides not matched to a gene: 8. Here the CDR3 reads CSAQGQDLNYGYTF. CDR3 DNA: TGCAGCGCCCAGGGACAGGACCTTAACTATGGCTACACCTTC.

The chain joins TRBV18 to TRBJ2-7; maybe TRBD1 (5 bases). The V gene lost 1 base and the J gene lost 2 bases, with 9 bases spanning the gap. Germline-derived CDR1 and CDR2 are KGHSH and LQKENI. The CDR3 has 14 amino acids. CDR3 loop: CASSPQGWTYEQYF. The CDR3 DNA follows: TGTGCCAGCTCACCACAGGGGTGGACCTACGAGCAGTACTTC.

The chain has TRBV5-1 and TRBJ1-2; D is possibly TRBD1 (5 bases). Germline V gene sequence: CDR1 SGHRS, CDR2 YFSETQ. The length of the CDR3 is 13 residues. Deletions cut 3 bases from V and 5 bases from J, with 11 bases between. In DNA, the CDR3 is TGCGCCAGCAGCTCCGGACAAGCGTATGGCTACACCTTC. Translating it yields CASSSGQAYGYTF.

This clone was seen a few times. V usage is TRBV7-9 and J usage is TRBJ1-4, with D unresolved. The germline gives CDR1 SEHNR, CDR2 FQNEAQ (reference sequence). V was pared by 5 bases and J by 5 bases, with 18 bases between. The CDR3 extends over 16 amino acids. For the CDR3, the DNA is TGTGCCAGCAGCCCAAGGAGGGCGGGCTTAAATGAAAAACTGTTTTTT. Translating it yields CASSPRRAGLNEKLFF. Based on the CDR3 plus reference TRBV7-9 and TRBJ1-4, the full variable domain is DTGVSQNPRHKITKRGQNVTFRCDPISEHNRLYWYRQTLGQGPEFLTYFQNEAQLEKSRLLSDRFSAERPKGSFSTLEIQRTEQGDSAMYLCASSPRRAGLNEKLFFGSGTQLSVL.

V usage is TRBV28 and J usage is TRBJ2-5, with TRBD2 as a possible D gene (6 bases). Trimming took off 3 bases at V and 5 bases at J, with 13 bases between the two ends. This CDR3 is 14 amino acids long. Germline values: CDR1 MDHEN, CDR2 SYDVKM. CDR3 amino acids: CASSFPLRGETQYF. In DNA, the CDR3 is TGTGCCAGCAGTTTCCCCCTCCGGGGGGAGACCCAGTACTTC.

V and J are TRBV18 and TRBJ1-5; 7 bases align to TRBD1. The CDR3 runs 14 residues. Germline assignment: CDR1 KGHSH and CDR2 LQKENI. J lost 7 bases, V lost 3 bases, and 6 bases had no gene match. CDR3 residues: CASSPSAGGQPQHF. CDR3 DNA sequence: TGTGCCAGCTCACCTTCGGCAGGGGGGCAGCCCCAGCATTTT.

The rearrangement uses TRBV10-1 and TRBJ1-5; D gene ambiguous. The V end lost 8 bases, the J end lost 0 bases, and 5 bases lay between the germline ends. CDR3 length equals 12 residues. Germline CDR1 and CDR2: WNHNN and SYGVQD (reference sequence). The CDR3 loop reads CASPYSNQPQHF. The DNA of the CDR3 is TGCGCCAGCCCTTATAGCAATCAGCCCCAGCATTTT.

The chain joins TRBV9 to TRBJ2-1; a weak D match, TRBD2 (7 bases). There are 13 residues in the CDR3. Deletions cut 0 bases from V and 10 bases from J, with 11 bases between. Per germline, CDR1 SGDLS and CDR2 YYNGEE. The CDR3 loop reads CASSVDPGGEQFF. The CDR3 DNA reads TGTGCCAGCAGCGTAGACCCGGGGGGCGAGCAGTTCTTC.

This clone showed up just a few times. The chain recombines TRBV6-6 with TRBJ2-7; 7 bases are a match to TRBD2. The CDR3 totals 14 residues. With V trimmed by 2 bases and J by 2 bases, 3 bases remained unmatched. CDR1 and CDR2 (germline): MNHNY, SVGAGI (reference sequence). CDR3 nucleotide sequence: TGTGCCAGCAGTTACGCGGGGGTAACCTACGAGCAGTACTTC. Translated: CASSYAGVTYEQYF.